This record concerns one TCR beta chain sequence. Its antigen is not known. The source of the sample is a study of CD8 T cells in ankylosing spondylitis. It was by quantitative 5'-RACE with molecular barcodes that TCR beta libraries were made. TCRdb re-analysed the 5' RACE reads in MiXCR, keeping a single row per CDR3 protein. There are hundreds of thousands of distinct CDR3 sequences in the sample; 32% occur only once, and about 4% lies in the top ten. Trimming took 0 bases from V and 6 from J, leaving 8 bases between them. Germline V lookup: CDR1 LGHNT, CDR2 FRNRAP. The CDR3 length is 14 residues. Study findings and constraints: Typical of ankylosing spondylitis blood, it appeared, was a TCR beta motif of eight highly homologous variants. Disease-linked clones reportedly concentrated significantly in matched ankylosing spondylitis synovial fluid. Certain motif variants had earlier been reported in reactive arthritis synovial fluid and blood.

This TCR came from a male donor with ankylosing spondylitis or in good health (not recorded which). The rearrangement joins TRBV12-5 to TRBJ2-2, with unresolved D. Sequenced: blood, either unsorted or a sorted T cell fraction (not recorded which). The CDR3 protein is CASGLVQPAGELFF. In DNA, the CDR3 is TGTGCTAGTGGTTTGGTACAACCAGCCGGGGAGCTGTTTTTT.